This TCR beta chain was obtained from a study of T cell repertoires in cytomegalovirus infection. Study background: Selected CMV epitopes included recently identified HLA-C-restricted ones as well as well-studied HLA-B-restricted ones. CMV infection plus the matching HLA type was flagged by public TCR beta signatures.

Broader study findings: Clonotype analysis showed dominance of the ex vivo response by HLA-C-restricted CMV-specific TCR beta clonotypes. Cumulative frequency (of public TCR beta family members) identified carriers of CMV plus the relevant HLA.

Points on this clonotype: Its target is not known. Its ends do not fully match the called genes, so a read error is possible.

A single record per CDR3 protein comes from TCRdb applying MiXCR to the reads. The sample consists of about 78,000 distinct CDR3 sequences, 35% to 45% of them appearing once. Germline CDR1 MNHEY, CDR2 SVGEGT. The CDR3 loop spans 16 amino acids. This chain joins TRBV6-2 or TRBV6-3 and TRBJ2-7; D unresolved. This TCR was recovered from a human donor in good health (CMV status not recorded). Some clones in this sample may be carry-over from other donors' samples. The sample in question was CD8+ T cells from cultured PBMCs, obtained from culture after CMV antigen stimulation. CDR3 residues: CASSNSPGHYSYEQYF. The CDR3 DNA sequence: TGTGCCAGCAGTAACTCCCCCGGGCATTACTCCTACGAGCAGTACTTC.